This TCR beta chain was sequenced for a study of OX40 agonist ivuxolimab in advanced cancers. On the study more broadly: Partial responses occurred in Three dose-escalation patients, one with hepatocellular carcinoma and two with cutaneous melanoma.

Broader study findings: Among the lowest peripheral clonal expansion occurred in 0.1-3.0 mg/kg partial responders. Mean expanded clone counts were higher in CD8+ than CD4+ T cells.

This clone has a single count. Antigen specificity is unknown. The data were produced by immunoSEQ multiplex PCR, yet TCRdb's version contains in-frame clones alone and is incomplete. The sample holds 65,000 to 90,000 clones, about 90% seen once. This specimen was CD4+ or CD8+ T cells sorted from blood, taken in a trial of the OX40 agonist ivuxolimab. This receptor was identified in an adult with an advanced solid tumor such as melanoma, head and neck, liver or kidney cancer.

CDR3 nucleotide sequence: TGTGCCAGCAGTGGGTCTCGAAAGTCTAGTTCACCCCTCCACTTT. It encodes CASSGSRKSSSPLHF. The J gene is TRBJ1-6, the V gene TRBV28; D not resolved. The V end was cut by 5 bases, the J end by 9 bases, with 17 bases between. The CDR3 loop spans 15 amino acids. Germline CDR1 reads MDHEN; CDR2 reads SYDVKM.